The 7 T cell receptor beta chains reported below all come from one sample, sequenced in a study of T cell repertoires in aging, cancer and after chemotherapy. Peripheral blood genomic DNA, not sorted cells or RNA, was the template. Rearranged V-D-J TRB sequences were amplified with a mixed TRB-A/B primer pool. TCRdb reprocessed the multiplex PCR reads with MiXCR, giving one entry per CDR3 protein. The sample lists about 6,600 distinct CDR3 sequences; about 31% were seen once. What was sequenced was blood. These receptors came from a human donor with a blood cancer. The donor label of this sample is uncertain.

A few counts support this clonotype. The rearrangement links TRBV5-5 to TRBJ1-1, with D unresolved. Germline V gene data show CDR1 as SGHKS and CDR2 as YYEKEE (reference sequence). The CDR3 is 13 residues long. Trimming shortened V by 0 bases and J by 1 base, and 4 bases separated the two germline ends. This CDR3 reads CASSLDPNTEAFF. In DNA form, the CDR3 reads TGTGCCAGCAGCTTGGATCCGAACACTGAAGCTTTCTTT.

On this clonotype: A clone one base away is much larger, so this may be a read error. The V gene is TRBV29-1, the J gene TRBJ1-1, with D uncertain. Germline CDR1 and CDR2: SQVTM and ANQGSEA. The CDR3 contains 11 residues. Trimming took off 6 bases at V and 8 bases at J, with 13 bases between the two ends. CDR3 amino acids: CSVWDLGEAFF. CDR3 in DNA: TGCAGCGTGTGGGATTTAGGGGAAGCTTTCTTT. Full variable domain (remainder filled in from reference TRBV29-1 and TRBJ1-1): SAVISQKPSRDICQRGTSLTIQCQVDSQVTMMFWYRQQPGQSLTLIATANQGSEATYESGFVIDKFPISRPNLTFSTLTVSNMSPEDSSIYLCSVWDLGEAFFGQGTRLTVV.

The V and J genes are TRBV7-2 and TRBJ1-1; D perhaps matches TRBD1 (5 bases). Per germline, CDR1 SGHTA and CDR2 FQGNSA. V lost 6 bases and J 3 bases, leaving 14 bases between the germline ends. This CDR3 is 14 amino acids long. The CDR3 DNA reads TGTGCCAGCAGTTTCCAGGGTTATGACACTGAAGCTTTCTTT. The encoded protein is CASSFQGYDTEAFF.

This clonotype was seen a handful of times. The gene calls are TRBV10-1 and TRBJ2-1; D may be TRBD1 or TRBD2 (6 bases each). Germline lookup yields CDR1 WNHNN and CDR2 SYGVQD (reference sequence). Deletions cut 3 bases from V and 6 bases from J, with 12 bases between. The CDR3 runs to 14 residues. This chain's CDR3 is CASSEGGPANEQFF. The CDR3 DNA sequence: TGCGCCAGCAGTGAAGGGGGGCCGGCCAATGAGCAGTTCTTC.

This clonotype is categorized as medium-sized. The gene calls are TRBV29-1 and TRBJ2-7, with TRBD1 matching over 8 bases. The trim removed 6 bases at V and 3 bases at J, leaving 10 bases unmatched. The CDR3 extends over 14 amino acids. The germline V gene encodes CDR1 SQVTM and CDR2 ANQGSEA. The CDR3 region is CSVTPTGGNYEQYF. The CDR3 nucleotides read TGCAGCGTCACCCCCACAGGGGGAAACTACGAGCAGTACTTC.

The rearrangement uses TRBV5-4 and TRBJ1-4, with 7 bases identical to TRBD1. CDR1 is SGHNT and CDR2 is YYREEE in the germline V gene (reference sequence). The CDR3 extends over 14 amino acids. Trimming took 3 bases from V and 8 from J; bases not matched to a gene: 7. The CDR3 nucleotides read TGTGCCAGCAGCTCGACAGGGCTGGGCGAAAAACTGTTTTTT. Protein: CASSSTGLGEKLFF.

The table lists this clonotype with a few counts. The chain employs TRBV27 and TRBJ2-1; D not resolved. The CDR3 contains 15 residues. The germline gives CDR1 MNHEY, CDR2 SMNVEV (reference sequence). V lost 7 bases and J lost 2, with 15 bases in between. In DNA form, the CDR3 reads TGTGCCAGCACCAGCCTAGACTTCGCCTACAATGAGCAGTTCTTC. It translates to CASTSLDFAYNEQFF.